The table lists the clone carrying this T cell receptor (beta chain) with many counts. The antigen is unknown. The germline V gene has CDR1 MNHNY and CDR2 SVGAGI (reference sequence). Trimming removed 0 bases from V and 0 bases from J; junction bases left unmatched: 1. CDR3 length: 15 residues. This sample was taken from a study of early T cells in non-severe SARS-CoV-2 infection. Study conclusions and caveats: Comparison of clonotypes with VDJdb favored anti-spike CD8 responses while missing private and CD4 specificities.

TCRdb used MiXCR to reprocess the 5' RACE reads, holding one entry per CDR3 protein. Of around 92,000 distinct CDR3 sequences listed, 9.5% to 11% are singletons. Sequenced sample: whole blood. This sequence was found in an adult who was a healthcare worker with PCR-confirmed SARS-CoV-2 infection or an uninfected control (not recorded which). This chain connects TRBV6-6 to TRBJ2-7; 8 nucleotides agree with TRBD2. The CDR3 DNA reads TGTGCCAGCAGTTACTCGCGGGGGGTCTCCTACGAGCAGTACTTC. It is translated as CASSYSRGVSYEQYF.